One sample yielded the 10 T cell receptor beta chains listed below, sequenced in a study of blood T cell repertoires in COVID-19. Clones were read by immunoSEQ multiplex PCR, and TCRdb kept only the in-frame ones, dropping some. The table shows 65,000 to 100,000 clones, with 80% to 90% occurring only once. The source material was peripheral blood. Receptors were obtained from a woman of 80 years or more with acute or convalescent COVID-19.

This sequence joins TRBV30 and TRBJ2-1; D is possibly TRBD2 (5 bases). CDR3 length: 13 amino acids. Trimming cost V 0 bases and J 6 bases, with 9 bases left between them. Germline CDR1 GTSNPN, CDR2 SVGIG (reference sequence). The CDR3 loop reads CAWSVPLANEQFF. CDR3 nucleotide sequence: TGTGCCTGGAGTGTCCCGCTAGCCAATGAGCAGTTCTTC.

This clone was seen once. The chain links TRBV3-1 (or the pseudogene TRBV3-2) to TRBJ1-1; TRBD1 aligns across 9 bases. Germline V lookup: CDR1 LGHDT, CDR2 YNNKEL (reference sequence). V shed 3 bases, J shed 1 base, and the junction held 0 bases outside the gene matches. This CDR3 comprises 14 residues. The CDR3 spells CASSQTGGNTEAFF. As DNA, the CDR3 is TGTGCCAGCAGCCAGACAGGGGGGAACACTGAAGCTTTCTTT.

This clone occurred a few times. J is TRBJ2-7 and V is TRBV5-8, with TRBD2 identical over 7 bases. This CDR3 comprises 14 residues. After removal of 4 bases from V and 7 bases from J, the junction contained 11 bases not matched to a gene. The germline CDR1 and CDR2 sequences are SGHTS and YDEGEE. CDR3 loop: CASSTGRRAGEQYF. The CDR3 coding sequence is TGTGCCAGCAGCACCGGGAGGAGGGCCGGGGAGCAGTACTTC.

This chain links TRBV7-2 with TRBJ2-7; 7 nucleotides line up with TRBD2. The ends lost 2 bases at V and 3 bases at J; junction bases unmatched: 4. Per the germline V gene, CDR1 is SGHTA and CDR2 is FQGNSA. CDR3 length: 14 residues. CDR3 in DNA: TGTGCCAGCAGCTTACGTCGGGGGGACTACGAGCAGTACTTC. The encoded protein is CASSLRRGDYEQYF.

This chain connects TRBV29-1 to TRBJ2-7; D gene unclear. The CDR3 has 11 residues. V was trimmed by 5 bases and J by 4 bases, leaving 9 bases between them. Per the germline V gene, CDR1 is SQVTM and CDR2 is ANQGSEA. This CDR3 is CSVRNSYEQYF. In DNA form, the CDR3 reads TGCAGCGTTCGAAACAGTTACGAGCAGTACTTC.

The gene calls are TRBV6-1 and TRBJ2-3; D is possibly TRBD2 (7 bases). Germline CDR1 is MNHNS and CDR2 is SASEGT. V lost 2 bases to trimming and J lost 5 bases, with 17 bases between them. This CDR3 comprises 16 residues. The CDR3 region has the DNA TGTGCCAGCAGTGAAAGCGGCGGGGGCCGCAAAGATACGCAGTATTTT. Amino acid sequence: CASSESGGGRKDTQYF.

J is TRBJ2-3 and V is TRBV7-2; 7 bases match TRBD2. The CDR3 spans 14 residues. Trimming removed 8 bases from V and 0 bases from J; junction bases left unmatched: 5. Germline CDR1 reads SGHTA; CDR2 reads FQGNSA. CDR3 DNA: TGTGCCAGCGCTCGGGGGGAAAGCACAGATACGCAGTATTTT. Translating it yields CASARGESTDTQYF.

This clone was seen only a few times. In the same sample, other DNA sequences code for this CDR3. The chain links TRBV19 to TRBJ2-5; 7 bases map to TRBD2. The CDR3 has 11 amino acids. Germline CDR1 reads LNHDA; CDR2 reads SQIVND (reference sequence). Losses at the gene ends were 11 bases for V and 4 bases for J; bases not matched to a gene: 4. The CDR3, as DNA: TGTGCCTCGCGCGGGGGAGAGACCCAGTACTTC. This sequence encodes CASRGGETQYF. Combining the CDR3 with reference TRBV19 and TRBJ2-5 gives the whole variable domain DGGITQSPKYLFRKEGQNVTLSCEQNLNHDAMYWYRQDPGQGLRLIYYSQIVNDFQKGDIAEGYSVSREKKESFPLTVTSAQKNPTAFYLCASRGGETQYFGPGTRLLVL.

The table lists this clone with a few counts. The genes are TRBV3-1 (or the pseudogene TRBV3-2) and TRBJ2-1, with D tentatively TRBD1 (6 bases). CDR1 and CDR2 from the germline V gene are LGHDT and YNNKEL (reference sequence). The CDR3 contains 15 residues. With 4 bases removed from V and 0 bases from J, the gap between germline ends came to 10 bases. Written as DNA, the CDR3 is TGTGCCAGCAGCCTTGGACAGTTCTCCTACAATGAGCAGTTCTTC. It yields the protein CASSLGQFSYNEQFF.

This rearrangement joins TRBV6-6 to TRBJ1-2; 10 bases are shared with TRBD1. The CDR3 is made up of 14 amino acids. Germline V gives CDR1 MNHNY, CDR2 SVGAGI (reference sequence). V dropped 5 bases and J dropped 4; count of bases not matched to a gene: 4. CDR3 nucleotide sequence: TGTGCCAGCAGTGGACAGGGGGAGGGCTATGGCTACACCTTC. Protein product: CASSGQGEGYGYTF.